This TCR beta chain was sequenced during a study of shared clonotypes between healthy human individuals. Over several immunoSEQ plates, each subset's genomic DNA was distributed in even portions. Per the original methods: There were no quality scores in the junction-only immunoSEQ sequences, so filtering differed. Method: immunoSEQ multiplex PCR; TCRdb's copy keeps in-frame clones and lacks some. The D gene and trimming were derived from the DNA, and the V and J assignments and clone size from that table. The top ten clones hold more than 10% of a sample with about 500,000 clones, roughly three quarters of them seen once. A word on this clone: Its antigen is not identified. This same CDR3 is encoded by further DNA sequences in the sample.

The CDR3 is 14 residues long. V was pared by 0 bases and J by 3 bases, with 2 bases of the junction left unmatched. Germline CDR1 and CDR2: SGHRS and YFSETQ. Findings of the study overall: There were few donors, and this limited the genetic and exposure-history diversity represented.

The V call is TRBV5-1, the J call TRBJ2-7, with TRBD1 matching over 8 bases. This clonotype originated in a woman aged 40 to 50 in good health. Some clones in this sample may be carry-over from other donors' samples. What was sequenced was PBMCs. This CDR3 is CASSLGQGRYEQYF. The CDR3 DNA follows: TGCGCCAGCAGCTTGGGACAGGGGCGCTACGAGCAGTACTTC.